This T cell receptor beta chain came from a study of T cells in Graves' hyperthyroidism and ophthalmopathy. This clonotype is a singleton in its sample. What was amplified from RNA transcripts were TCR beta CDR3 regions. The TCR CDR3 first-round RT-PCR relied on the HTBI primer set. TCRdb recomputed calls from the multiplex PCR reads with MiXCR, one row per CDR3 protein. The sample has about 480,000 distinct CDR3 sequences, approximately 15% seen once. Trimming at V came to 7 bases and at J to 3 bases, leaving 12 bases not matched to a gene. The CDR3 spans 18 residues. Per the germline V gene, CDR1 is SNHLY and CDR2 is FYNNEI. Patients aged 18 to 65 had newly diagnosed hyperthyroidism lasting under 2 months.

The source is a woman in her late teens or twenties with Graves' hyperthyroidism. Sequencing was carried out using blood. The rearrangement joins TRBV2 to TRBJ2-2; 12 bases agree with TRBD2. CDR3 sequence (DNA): TGTGCCAGCAATGCACTCGGACTAGCGGGACGGTACACCGGGGAGCTGTTTTTT. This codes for CASNALGLAGRYTGELFF.